This TCR beta chain was obtained from a study of blood T cell repertoires in COVID-19. Across the study: PBMCs, B-cell-depleted T cells, or T cells were the source of the cDNA or gDNA that made up the material.

A remark on this clone: An end of the junction differs from the germline gene, which may be a read error.

There are 13 residues in the CDR3. Germline-derived CDR1 and CDR2 are MGHDK and SYGVNS. Sequencing used immunoSEQ multiplex PCR; TCRdb keeps in-frame clones, though not all of them. The profile covers about 46,000 clones, with over 80% appearing a single time and more than 15% taken by the ten largest. Sequenced sample: peripheral blood. The chain couples TRBV25-1 to TRBJ1-1; 7 nucleotides match TRBD1. The TCR was taken from a human donor in a cohort sampled during active COVID-19. CDR3 residues: CASTEQGMNEAFF. The CDR3 region has the DNA TGTGCCAGCACTGAACAGGGGATGAATGAAGCTTTCTTT.